Listed here are 10 T cell receptor beta chains from one sample, sequenced in a study of cytomegalovirus exposure and HLA in healthy donors. The primer mix had 60 Vbeta and 13 Jbeta primers. TCRdb's copy holds only in-frame clones and misses some; the assay was immunoSEQ multiplex PCR. The sample records 130,000 or so clones, roughly 71% being singletons. The sequenced sample was PBMCs. These TCRs come from a woman aged 35 to 49 in good health and CMV-seronegative.

This sequence joins TRBV7-9 and TRBJ1-5; D not certain. CDR1 is SEHNR, CDR2 FQNEAQ, per germline (reference sequence). Trimming shortened V by 3 bases and J by 5 bases, and 5 bases separated the two germline ends. The CDR3 length is 12 residues. CDR3 in amino acids: CASSFRDQPQHF. CDR3 coding DNA: TGTGCCAGCAGCTTTCGGGATCAGCCCCAGCATTTT. The whole variable domain, filled in from reference TRBV7-9 and TRBJ1-5, reads DTGVSQNPRHKITKRGQNVTFRCDPISEHNRLYWYRQTLGQGPEFLTYFQNEAQLEKSRLLSDRFSAERPKGSFSTLEIQRTEQGDSAMYLCASSFRDQPQHFGDGTRLSIL.

The chain uses TRBV5-4 and TRBJ1-2; D possibly corresponds to TRBD1 (6 bases). V was cut by 4 bases and J by 4 bases, with 14 bases left in between. CDR1 and CDR2 (germline): SGHNT, YYREEE (reference sequence). The CDR3 has 14 amino acids. The CDR3 bases are TGTGCCAGCAGCATTCCAGGGGCGTCCTATGGCTACACCTTC. Its protein is CASSIPGASYGYTF.

The chain couples TRBV29-1 to TRBJ2-7, with 10 bases identical to TRBD2. Unmatched junction bases numbered 0, after V lost 2 bases and J lost 5 bases. The CDR3 extends over 12 amino acids. From germline, CDR1 is SQVTM and CDR2 ANQGSEA. DNA of the CDR3: TGCAGCGTTGAAACTAGCGGGGACGAGCAGTACTTC. Amino acid sequence: CSVETSGDEQYF.

The chain joins TRBV29-1 to TRBJ2-3, with 12 bases matching TRBD1. Germline assignment: CDR1 SQVTM and CDR2 ANQGSEA. Losses at the gene ends were 4 bases for V and 7 bases for J; bases not matched to a gene: 9. The CDR3 is made up of 15 amino acids. The CDR3 region has the DNA TGCAGCGTTGGAGCCGGGACAGGGGGCGCGAATACGCAGTATTTT. Protein sequence: CSVGAGTGGANTQYF.

This clone has more than one count but fewer than ten. The genes are TRBV5-8 and TRBJ2-1; D possibly corresponds to TRBD1 (6 bases). This CDR3 is built from 14 residues. The V and J ends lost 1 base and 14 bases respectively, with 19 bases between them. Germline-derived CDR1 and CDR2 are SGHTS and YDEGEE. CDR3 DNA: TGTGCCAGCAGCTTGCGAAATTCAGGGGTGGACGAGTTCTTC. Amino acids: CASSLRNSGVDEFF. Drawing the rest from reference TRBV5-8 and TRBJ2-1, the complete variable domain is EAGVTQSPTHLIKTRGQQATLRCSPISGHTSVYWYQQALGLGLQFLLWYDEGEERNRGNFPPRFSGRQFPNYSSELNVNALELEDSALYLCASSLRNSGVDEFFGPGTRLTVL.

CDR3 in DNA: TGTGCCAGCAGTTTGATGAGCGGGGGGGCCTACGAGCAGTACTTC. Encoded protein: CASSLMSGGAYEQYF. J is TRBJ2-5 and V is TRBV6-5; 10 positions agree with TRBD2. The J call may not be correct, given that the DNA end is closer to TRBJ2-7. The CDR3 is made up of 15 amino acids. Germline V gene lookup returns CDR1 MNHEY and CDR2 SVGAGI.

V and J are TRBV6-5 and TRBJ2-7; 9 nucleotides align to TRBD1. Unmatched junction bases numbered 10, after V lost 4 bases and J lost 6 bases. Per the germline V gene, CDR1 is MNHEY and CDR2 is SVGAGI. The CDR3 is made up of 15 amino acids. DNA for the CDR3: TGTGCCAGCAGTTCCACCGGGACAGGGACAAGCGAGCAGTACTTC. It translates to CASSSTGTGTSEQYF.

The chain employs TRBV6-1 and TRBJ1-2, with 9 bases fitting TRBD1. Germline V CDR1 and CDR2: MNHNS, SASEGT. CDR3 length equals 20 residues. Trimming at V came to 4 bases and at J to 4 bases, leaving 22 bases not matched to a gene. The CDR3 nucleotides are TGTGCCAGCAGTGGACAGGGGGGATTGGGGACGAAGAAAGACGGCTATGGCTACACCTTC. It yields the protein CASSGQGGLGTKKDGYGYTF.

The chain links TRBV5-5 to TRBJ1-1; 10 bases match TRBD1. This CDR3 is 14 amino acids long. CDR1 is SGHKS, CDR2 YYEKEE, per germline (reference sequence). Germline trimming cut 4 bases from V and 3 bases from J; bases unmatched to any gene: 3. CDR3 sequence: CASSLGQGYTEAFF. The CDR3 coding sequence is TGTGCCAGCAGCCTGGGACAGGGGTACACTGAAGCTTTCTTT.

The chain is built from TRBV20-1 and TRBJ1-1, with D hard to call. V lost 3 bases and J 6 bases, leaving 8 bases between the germline ends. The length of the CDR3 is 11 residues. In germline, CDR1 is DFQATT, CDR2 SNEGSKA (reference sequence). The CDR3 nucleotides read TGCAGTGCTAGCTTCGTCCCTGAAGCTTTCTTT. Encoded protein: CSASFVPEAFF.